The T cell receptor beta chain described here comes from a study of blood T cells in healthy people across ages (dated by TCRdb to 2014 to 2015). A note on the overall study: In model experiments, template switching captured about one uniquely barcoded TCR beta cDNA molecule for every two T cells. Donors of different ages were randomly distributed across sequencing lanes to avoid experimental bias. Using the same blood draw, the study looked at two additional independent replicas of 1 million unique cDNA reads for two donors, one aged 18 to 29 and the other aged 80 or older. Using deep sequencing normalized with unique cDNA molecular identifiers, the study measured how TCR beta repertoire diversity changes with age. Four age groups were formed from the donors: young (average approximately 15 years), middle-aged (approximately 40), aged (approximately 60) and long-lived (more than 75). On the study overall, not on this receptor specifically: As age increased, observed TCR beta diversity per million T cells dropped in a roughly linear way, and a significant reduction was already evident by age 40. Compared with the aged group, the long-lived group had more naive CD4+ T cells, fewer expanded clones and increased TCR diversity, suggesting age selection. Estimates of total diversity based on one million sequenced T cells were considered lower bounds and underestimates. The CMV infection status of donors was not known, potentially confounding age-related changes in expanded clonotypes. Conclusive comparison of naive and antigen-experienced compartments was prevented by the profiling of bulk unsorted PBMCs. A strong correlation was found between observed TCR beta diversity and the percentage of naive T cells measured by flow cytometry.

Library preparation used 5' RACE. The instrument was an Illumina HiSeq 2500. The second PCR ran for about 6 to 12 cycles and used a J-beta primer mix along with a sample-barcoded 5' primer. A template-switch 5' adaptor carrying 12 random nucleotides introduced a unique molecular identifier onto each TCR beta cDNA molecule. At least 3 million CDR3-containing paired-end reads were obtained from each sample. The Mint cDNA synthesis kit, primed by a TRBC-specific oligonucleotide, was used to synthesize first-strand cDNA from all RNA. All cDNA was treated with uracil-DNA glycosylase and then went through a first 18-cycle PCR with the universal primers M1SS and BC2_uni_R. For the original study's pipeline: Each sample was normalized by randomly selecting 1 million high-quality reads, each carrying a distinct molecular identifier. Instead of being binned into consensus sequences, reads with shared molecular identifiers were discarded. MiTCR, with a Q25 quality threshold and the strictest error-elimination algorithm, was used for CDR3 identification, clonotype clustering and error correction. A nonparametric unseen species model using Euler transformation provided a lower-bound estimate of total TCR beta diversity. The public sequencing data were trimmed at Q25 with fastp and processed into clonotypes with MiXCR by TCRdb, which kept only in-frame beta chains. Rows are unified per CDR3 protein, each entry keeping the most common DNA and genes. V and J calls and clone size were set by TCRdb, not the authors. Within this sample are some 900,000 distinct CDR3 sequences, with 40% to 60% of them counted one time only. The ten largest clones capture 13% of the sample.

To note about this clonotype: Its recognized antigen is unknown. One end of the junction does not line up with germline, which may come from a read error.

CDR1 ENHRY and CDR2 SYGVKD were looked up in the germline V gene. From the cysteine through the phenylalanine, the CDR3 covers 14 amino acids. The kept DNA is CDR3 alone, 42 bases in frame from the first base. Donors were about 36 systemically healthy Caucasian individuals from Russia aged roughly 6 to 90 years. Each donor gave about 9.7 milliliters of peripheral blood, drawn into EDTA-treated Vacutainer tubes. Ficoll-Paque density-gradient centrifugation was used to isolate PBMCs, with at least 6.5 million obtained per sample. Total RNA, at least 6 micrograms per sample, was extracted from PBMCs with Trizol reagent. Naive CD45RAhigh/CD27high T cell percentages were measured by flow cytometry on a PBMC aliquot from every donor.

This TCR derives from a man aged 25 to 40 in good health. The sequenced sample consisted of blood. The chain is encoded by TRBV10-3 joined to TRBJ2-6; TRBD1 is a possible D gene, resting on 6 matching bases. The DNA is TGTGCCATCAGACAGGGTTCTGGGGCCAACGTCCCGACTTTC. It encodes CAIRQGSGANVPTF.